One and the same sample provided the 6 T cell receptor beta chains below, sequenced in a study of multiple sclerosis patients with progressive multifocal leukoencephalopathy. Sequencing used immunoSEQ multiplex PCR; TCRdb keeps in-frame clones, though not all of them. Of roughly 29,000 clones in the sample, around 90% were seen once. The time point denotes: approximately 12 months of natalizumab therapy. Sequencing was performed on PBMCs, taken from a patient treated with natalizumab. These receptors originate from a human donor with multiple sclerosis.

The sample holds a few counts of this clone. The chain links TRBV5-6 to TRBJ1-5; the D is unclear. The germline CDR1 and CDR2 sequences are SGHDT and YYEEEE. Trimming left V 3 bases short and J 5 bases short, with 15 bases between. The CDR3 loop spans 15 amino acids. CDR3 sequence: CASSSDPGGDQPQHF. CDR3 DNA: TGTGCCAGCAGCTCCGACCCCGGAGGTGATCAGCCCCAGCATTTT.

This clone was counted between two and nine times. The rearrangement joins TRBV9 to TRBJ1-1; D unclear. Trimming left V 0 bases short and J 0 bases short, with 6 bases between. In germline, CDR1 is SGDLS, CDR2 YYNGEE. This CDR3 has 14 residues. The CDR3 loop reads CASSVGAMNTEAFF. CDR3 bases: TGTGCCAGCAGCGTAGGGGCGATGAACACTGAAGCTTTCTTT.

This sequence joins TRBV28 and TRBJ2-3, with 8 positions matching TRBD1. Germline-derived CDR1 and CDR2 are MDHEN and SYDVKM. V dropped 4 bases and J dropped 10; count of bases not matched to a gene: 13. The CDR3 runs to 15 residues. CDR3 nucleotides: TGTGCCAGCAGTTCGGAGACAGGGGCCCGACGAGCGCAGTATTTT. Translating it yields CASSSETGARRAQYF.

The CDR3 here is CASSLETRGAGTDTQYF. CDR3 nucleotide sequence: TGCGCCAGCAGCTTGGAAACGCGGGGGGCCGGCACAGATACGCAGTATTTT. The chain is built from TRBV5-1 and TRBJ2-3, with 8 bases fitting TRBD2. This CDR3 has 17 amino acids. Losses at the gene ends were 0 bases for V and 1 base for J; bases not matched to a gene: 7. Germline CDR1 and CDR2: SGHRS and YFSETQ.

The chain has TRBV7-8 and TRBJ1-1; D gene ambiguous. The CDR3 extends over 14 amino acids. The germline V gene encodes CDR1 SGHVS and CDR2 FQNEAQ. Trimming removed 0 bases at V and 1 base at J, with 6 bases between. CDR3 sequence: CASSLALANTEAFF. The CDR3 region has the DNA TGTGCCAGCAGCTTAGCGCTGGCGAACACTGAAGCTTTCTTT.

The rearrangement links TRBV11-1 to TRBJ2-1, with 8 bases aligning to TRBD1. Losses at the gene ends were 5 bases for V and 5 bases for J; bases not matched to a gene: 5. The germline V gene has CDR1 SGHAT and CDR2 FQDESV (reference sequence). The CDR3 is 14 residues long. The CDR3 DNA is TGTGCCAGCAGCCGTATGGACAGGGACAATGAGCAGTTCTTC. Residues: CASSRMDRDNEQFF.